The clone carrying this TCR beta chain was detected once. No antigen is known for it. Per the germline V gene, CDR1 is SQVTM and CDR2 is ANQGSEA. V shed 3 bases, J shed 4 bases, and the junction held 6 bases outside the gene matches. This CDR3 is built from 15 residues. These data are taken from a study of shared clonotypes between healthy human individuals. The naive CD8 subset, CD45RO-negative cells positively selected for CCR7, excluded terminally differentiated effector memory CD45RA+ cells. Overall study results and limits: A few donors showed sharing of about 4.7% of naive CD4 clonotypes.

Libraries were prepared by immunoSEQ multiplex PCR; TCRdb keeps only in-frame clonotypes and omits some of them. The data contain 630,000 or so clones, about 98% of them singletons. J is TRBJ2-1 and V is TRBV29-1; 10 bases match TRBD1. The sequenced sample was naive CD8+ T cells sorted from blood. The source is a young man in good health. This CDR3 is CSVDGTGEHYNEQFF. The CDR3, as DNA: TGCAGCGTTGATGGGACAGGGGAACATTACAATGAGCAGTTCTTC.